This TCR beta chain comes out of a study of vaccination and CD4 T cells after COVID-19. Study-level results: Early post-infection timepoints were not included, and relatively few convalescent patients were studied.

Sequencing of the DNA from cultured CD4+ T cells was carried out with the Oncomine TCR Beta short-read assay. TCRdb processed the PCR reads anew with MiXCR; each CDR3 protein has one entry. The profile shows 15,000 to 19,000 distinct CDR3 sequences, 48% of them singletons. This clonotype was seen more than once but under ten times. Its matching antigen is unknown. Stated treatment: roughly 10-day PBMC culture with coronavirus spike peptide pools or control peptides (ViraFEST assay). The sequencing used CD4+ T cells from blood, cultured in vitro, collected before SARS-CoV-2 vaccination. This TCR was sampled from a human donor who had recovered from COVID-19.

The CDR3 DNA follows: TGCAGTGCTAGAGGAGGACTCAACACTGAAGCTTTCTTT. This codes for CSARGGLNTEAFF. The genes are TRBV20-1 and TRBJ1-1; no reliable D call. The CDR3 contains 13 residues. Germline V CDR1 and CDR2: DFQATT, SNEGSKA (reference sequence). Trimming removed 1 base from V and 2 bases from J, with 8 bases in between.